One T cell receptor (beta chain) is described in this entry. Its specificity is not known. The CDR3 spans 16 residues. V lost 2 bases and J lost 3; bases outside the gene matches: 7. Germline lookup yields CDR1 SGDLS and CDR2 YYNGEE. This sample is part of a study of cytomegalovirus exposure and HLA in healthy donors. The study, taken as a whole, reports: Near-uniform donor sequencing depth was presumed by presence/absence analyses. The Asian-associated ancestry cluster reportedly had fewer N-insertions than the approximately 670-donor mean in a later analysis. The productive fraction for most TCR beta V segments was about 90% or about 30% in an earlier analysis. Reported results showed that the classifier diagnosed cytomegalovirus status with high specificity and sensitivity.

The primer mix had 60 Vbeta and 13 Jbeta primers. Profiled with immunoSEQ multiplex PCR; TCRdb holds only in-frame clones, not every one. The sample lists 200,000 or so clones, approximately 80% seen once, with about 3% in the top ten. The sequencing input was PBMCs. The V gene is TRBV9, the J gene TRBJ2-2; TRBD2 matches 7 bases. The receptor was derived from a young man in good health and CMV-seronegative. The CDR3 DNA sequence: TGTGCCAGCAGCGTTCGGGGGGTATTAGACACCGGGGAGCTGTTTTTT. Its translation: CASSVRGVLDTGELFF.